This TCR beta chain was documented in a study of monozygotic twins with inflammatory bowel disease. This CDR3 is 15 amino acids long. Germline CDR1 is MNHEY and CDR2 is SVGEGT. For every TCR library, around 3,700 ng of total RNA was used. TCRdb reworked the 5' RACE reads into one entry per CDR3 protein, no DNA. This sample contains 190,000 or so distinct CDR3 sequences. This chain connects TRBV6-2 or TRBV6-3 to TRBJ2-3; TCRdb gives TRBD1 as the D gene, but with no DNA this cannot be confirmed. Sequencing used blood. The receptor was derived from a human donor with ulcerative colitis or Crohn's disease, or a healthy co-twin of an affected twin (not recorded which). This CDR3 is CASSWDLQGSDTQYF.